This T cell receptor (beta chain) was captured by sequencing in a study of T cell responses to AZD1222 COVID-19 vaccine. The study's findings and limits: Reports indicate that nearly half of spike-specific TCRs are directed at unmutated variant regions.

The CDR3 is 14 amino acids. V dropped 2 bases and J dropped 1 base, with 8 bases sitting between them. Germline values: CDR1 ENHRY, CDR2 SYGVKD. The table came from immunoSEQ multiplex PCR; TCRdb's copy has only in-frame clones and leaves some out. This table holds 200,000 or so clones, about 94% found once. Comments on this clone: The antigen is not known.

This clonotype was obtained from an adult in good health. The V call is TRBV10-3, the J call TRBJ1-1; D uncertain. The material was peripheral blood, obtained on day 0 of AZD1222 vaccination. CDR3 DNA sequence: TGTGCCATCAGTGAGGCCCGCAAGAACACTGAAGCTTTCTTT. Protein product: CAISEARKNTEAFF.